This TCR beta chain was sequenced during a study of T-cell reconstitution after alpha-beta-depleted transplantation in children. Study-level findings and limits: Expanded graft clones, several hundred of them, were reportedly the source of alpha-beta T cells about two months after transplant. By one year post-transplant, T-cell counts and diversity largely arose from T cells that were newly produced. Some patients' high day-60 TCRbeta diversity was traced to surviving recipient T cells and thymic progenitors.

Unique molecular identifiers were incorporated when the TCRbeta library was constructed. TCRdb re-analysed the PCR reads in MiXCR, keeping a single row per CDR3 protein. The sample has 450,000 to 600,000 distinct CDR3 sequences, around 13% seen once. This clonotype was detected ten times or more. Antigen: not known. The material was PBMCs, mostly from graft donor cells, obtained 360 days after TCRalphabeta/CD19-depleted stem cell transplant. This TCR was sampled from a male patient aged 10 to 17 who had a stem cell transplant for acute myeloid leukemia, so the T cells may come from the graft donor.

The chain's CDR3 is CSVDRVMDTQYF. The CDR3 DNA reads as TGCAGCGTTGACAGGGTAATGGATACGCAGTATTTT. The chain uses TRBV29-1 and TRBJ2-3, with D perhaps TRBD1 (5 bases). The CDR3 is 12 residues long. V was pared by 3 bases and J by 6 bases, with 10 bases between. Germline V gene data show CDR1 as SQVTM and CDR2 as ANQGSEA.